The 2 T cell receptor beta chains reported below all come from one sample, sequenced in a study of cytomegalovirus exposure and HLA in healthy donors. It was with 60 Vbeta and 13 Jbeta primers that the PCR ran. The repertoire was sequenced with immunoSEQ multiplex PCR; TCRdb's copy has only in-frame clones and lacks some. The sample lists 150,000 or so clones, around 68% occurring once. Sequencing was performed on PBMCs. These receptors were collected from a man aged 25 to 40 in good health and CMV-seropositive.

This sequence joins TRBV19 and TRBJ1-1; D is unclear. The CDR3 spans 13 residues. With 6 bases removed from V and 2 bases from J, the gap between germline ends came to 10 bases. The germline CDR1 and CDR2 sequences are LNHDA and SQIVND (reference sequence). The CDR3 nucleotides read TGTGCCAGTAGCTCTCGGGGAAACACTGAAGCTTTCTTT. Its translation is CASSSRGNTEAFF. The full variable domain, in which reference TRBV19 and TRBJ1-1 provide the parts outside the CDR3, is DGGITQSPKYLFRKEGQNVTLSCEQNLNHDAMYWYRQDPGQGLRLIYYSQIVNDFQKGDIAEGYSVSREKKESFPLTVTSAQKNPTAFYLCASSSRGNTEAFFGQGTRLTVV.

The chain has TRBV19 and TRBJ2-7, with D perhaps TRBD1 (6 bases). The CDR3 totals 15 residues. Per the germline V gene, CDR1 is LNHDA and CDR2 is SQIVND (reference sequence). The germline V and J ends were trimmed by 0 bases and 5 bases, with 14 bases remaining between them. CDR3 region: CASSIEDRRVDEQYF. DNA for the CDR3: TGTGCCAGTAGTATAGAGGACAGACGGGTGGACGAGCAGTACTTC.